One and the same sample provided the 2 T cell receptor beta chains below, sequenced in a study of blood T cell repertoires in COVID-19. Sequenced by immunoSEQ multiplex PCR; TCRdb stores in-frame clones only, minus some. Of a few hundred thousand clones listed, around 89% are singletons. The specimen sequenced was PBMCs or T cells enriched from blood (not recorded which). The receptors were gathered from a young woman with acute COVID-19.

Only one count was recorded for this clone. This chain links TRBV19 with TRBJ1-4; a possible D gene is TRBD1 (6 bases). Between the trimmed V and J ends, which lost 1 base and 13 bases, there was a span of 10 bases. Germline CDR1 and CDR2: LNHDA and SQIVND (reference sequence). The CDR3 length is 12 residues. The CDR3 region is CASSIGWTVLFF. CDR3 in DNA: TGTGCCAGTAGTATAGGATGGACAGTACTGTTTTTT.

The chain employs TRBV11-2 and TRBJ1-6, with 7 bases lining up with TRBD1. Germline-derived CDR1 and CDR2 are SGHAT and FQNNGV. This CDR3 is built from 14 residues. Trimming cost V 1 base and J 10 bases; bases outside gene matches: 4. The CDR3 DNA follows: TGTGCCAGCAGCTTAGGAGGGGGCGGGTCACCCCTCCACTTT. Translation gives CASSLGGGGSPLHF.